The sequence of this T cell receptor beta chain was determined in a study of T cell clonotyping in hematopoietic cell transplantation. The overall study: Recipients' pretransplant samples followed cytoreduction.

The germline V gene encodes CDR1 MNHEY and CDR2 SMNVEV (reference sequence). This CDR3 has 12 amino acids. V was shortened by 5 bases and J by 3 bases, with 5 bases between the two germline ends. The time point was: recipient sample about 28 days before transplant, after cytoreduction. Libraries were prepared by immunoSEQ multiplex PCR; TCRdb keeps only in-frame clonotypes and omits some of them. The profile shows about 49,000 clones, 80% to 90% of them singletons. Notes on the study in general: After transplant, recipient diversity fell while pathologically expanded clonotypes grew through day 180. Few recipient clonotypes overlapped donors; over 95% were de novo at given depth.

For this clone: Its antigen is currently unknown.

This clonotype was sampled from a man aged 60-69 years with biphenotypic leukemia. Some clones in this sample may be carry-over from other donors' samples. Here the sequenced sample was peripheral blood mononuclear cells, taken before stem cell transplant. The chain carries TRBV27 and TRBJ1-5; D is unresolved. Written as DNA, the CDR3 is TGTGCCAGCAGTCCCCACAATCAGCCCCAGCATTTT. Its protein product is CASSPHNQPQHF.